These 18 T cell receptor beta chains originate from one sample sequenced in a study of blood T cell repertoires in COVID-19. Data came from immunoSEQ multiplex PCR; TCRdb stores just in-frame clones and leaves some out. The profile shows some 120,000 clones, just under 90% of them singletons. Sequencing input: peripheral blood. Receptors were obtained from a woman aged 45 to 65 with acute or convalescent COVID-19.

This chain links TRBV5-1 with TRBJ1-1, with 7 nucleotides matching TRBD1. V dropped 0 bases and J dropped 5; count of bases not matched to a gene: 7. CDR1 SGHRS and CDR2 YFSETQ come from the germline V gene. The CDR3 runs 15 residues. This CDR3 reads CASSLEHRGGTEAFF. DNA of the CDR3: TGCGCCAGCAGCTTGGAACACAGGGGTGGGACTGAAGCTTTCTTT. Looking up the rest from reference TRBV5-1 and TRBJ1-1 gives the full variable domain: KAGVTQTPRYLIKTRGQQVTLSCSPISGHRSVSWYQQTPGQGLQFLFEYFSETQRNKGNFPGRFSGRQFSNSRSEMNVSTLELGDSALYLCASSLEHRGGTEAFFGQGTRLTVV.

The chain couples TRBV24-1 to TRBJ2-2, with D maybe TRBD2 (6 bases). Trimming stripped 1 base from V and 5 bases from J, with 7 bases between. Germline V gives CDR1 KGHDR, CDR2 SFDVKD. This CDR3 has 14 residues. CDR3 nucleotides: TGTGCCACCAGTGATTTCGCGGGAACCGGGGAGCTGTTTTTT. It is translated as CATSDFAGTGELFF.

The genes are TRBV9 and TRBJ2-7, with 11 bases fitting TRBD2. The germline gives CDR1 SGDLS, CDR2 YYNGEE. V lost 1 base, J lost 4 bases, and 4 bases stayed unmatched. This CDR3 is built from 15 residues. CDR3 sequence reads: CASSVTSGSGYEQYF. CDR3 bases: TGTGCCAGCAGCGTAACTAGCGGGAGTGGGTACGAGCAGTACTTC.

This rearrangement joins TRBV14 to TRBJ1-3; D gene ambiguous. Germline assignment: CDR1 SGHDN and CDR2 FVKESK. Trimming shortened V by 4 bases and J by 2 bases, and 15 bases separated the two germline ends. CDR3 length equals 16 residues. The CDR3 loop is CASSPIRGWAGNTIYF. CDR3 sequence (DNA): TGTGCCAGCAGCCCTATTCGGGGTTGGGCTGGAAACACCATATATTTT.

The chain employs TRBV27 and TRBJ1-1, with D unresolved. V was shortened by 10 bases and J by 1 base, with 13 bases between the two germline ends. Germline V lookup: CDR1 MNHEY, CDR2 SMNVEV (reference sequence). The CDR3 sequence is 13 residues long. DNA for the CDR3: TGTGCCACCCCCACCGGCGGGAACACTGAAGCTTTCTTT. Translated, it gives CATPTGGNTEAFF.

The CDR3 loop reads CASSWQRGPYNEQFF. In nucleotides, the CDR3 is TGTGCCAGCAGCTGGCAGCGGGGACCCTACAATGAGCAGTTCTTC. This chain links TRBV11-2 with TRBJ2-1, with 7 bases that match TRBD2. This CDR3 is built from 15 residues. Trimming at V came to 4 bases and at J to 2 bases, leaving 5 bases not matched to a gene. Germline loops: CDR1 SGHAT, CDR2 FQNNGV.

DNA of the CDR3: TGCGCCAGCAGTCGGACTAGCGATACCGGGGAGCTGTTTTTT. Amino acids: CASSRTSDTGELFF. The chain recombines TRBV10-1 with TRBJ2-2; 9 positions match TRBD2. J lost 5 bases, V lost 5 bases, and 3 bases had no gene match. Per germline, CDR1 WNHNN and CDR2 SYGVQD (reference sequence). This CDR3 has 14 residues.

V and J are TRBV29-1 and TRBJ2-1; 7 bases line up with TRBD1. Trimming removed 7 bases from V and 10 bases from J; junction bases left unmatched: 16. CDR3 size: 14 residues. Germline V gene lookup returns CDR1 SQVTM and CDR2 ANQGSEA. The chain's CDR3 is CSAKTGEPLREQFF. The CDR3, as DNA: TGCAGCGCCAAAACAGGGGAACCCCTTCGGGAGCAGTTCTTC.

The CDR3 spells CSVFEGGSYEQYF. As DNA, the CDR3 is TGCAGCGTTTTCGAAGGAGGCTCCTACGAGCAGTACTTC. The V and J genes are TRBV29-1 and TRBJ2-7, with D perhaps matching TRBD2 (5 bases). The CDR3 covers 13 residues. The V and J ends lost 5 bases and 0 bases respectively, with 11 bases between them. Germline CDR1 is SQVTM and CDR2 is ANQGSEA.

The CDR3 loop is CASSRQGPEAFF. Written as DNA, the CDR3 is TGTGCCAGCAGCCGACAGGGACCTGAAGCTTTCTTT. The V call is TRBV7-9, the J call TRBJ1-1; TRBD1 agrees at 7 bases. Germline V gene lookup returns CDR1 SEHNR and CDR2 FQNEAQ (reference sequence). The CDR3 has 12 residues. Losses at the gene ends were 5 bases for V and 6 bases for J; bases not matched to a gene: 3.

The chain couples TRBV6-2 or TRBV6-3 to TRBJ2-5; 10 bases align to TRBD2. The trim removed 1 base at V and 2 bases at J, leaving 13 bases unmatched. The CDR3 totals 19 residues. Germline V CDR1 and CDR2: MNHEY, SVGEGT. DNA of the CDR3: TGTGCCAGCAGTTACTTTAGTCCCTGGCTAGCGGGAGCGCAAGAGACCCAGTACTTC. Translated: CASSYFSPWLAGAQETQYF.

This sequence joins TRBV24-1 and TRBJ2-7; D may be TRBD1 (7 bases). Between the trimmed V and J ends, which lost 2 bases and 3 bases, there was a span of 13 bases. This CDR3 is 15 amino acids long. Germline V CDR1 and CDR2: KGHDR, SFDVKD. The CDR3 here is CATSDSRDRRYEQYF. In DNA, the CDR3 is TGTGCCACCAGTGATTCGCGGGACAGACGCTACGAGCAGTACTTC.

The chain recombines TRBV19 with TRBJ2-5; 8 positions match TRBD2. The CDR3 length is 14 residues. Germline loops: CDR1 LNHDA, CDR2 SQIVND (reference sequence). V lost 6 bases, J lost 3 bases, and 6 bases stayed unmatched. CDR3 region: CASRDGGAEETQYF. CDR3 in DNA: TGTGCCAGTAGGGACGGGGGGGCCGAAGAGACCCAGTACTTC.

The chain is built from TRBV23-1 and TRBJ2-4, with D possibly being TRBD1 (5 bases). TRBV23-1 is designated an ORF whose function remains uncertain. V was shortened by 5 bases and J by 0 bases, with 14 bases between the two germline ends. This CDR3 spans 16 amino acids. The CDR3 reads CASSKETEIAKNIQYF. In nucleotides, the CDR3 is TGCGCCAGCAGTAAAGAGACAGAAATAGCCAAAAACATTCAGTACTTC.

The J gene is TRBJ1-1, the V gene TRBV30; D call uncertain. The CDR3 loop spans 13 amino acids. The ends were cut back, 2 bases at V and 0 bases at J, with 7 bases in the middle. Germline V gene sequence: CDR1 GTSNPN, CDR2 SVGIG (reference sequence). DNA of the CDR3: TGTGCCTGGAGTCGGGTTGTGAACACTGAAGCTTTCTTT. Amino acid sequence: CAWSRVVNTEAFF.

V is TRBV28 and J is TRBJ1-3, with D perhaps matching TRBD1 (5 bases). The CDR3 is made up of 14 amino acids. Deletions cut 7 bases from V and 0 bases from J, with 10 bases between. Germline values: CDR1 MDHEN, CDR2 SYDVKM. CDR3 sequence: CASTQGSSGNTIYF. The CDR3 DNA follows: TGTGCCAGCACCCAGGGCAGCTCTGGAAACACCATATATTTT.

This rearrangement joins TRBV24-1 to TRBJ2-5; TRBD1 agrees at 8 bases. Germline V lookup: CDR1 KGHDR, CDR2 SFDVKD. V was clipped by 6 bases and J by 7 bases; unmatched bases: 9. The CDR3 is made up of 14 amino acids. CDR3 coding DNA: TGTGCCACCAGTATCGGACAGGGTGGAGGGACCCAGTACTTC. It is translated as CATSIGQGGGTQYF.

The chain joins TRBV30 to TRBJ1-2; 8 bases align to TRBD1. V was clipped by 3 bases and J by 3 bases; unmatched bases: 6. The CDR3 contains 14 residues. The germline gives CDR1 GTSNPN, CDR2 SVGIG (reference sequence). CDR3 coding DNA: TGTGCCTGGAGACGGACAGGGCGGGACTATGGCTACACCTTC. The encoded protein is CAWRRTGRDYGYTF.